This paragraph reports one TCR beta chain. The entry originates in a study of technical replicates of blood from a handful of donors. The table came from immunoSEQ multiplex PCR; TCRdb's copy has only in-frame clones and leaves some out. The repertoire includes 98,000 or so clones, approximately 95% of them detected once, and around 0.21% sits in the top ten. This CDR3 contains 18 residues. The V end lost 4 bases, the J end lost 4 bases, and 25 bases lay between the germline ends. Germline loops: CDR1 MNHEY, CDR2 SMNVEV (reference sequence). The chain is built from TRBV27 and TRBJ1-2, with no clear D. The source of this sequence is a human donor in good health. Material: T cells isolated from PBMCs. CDR3 residues: CASSSSFGSGRPSYGYTF. CDR3 in DNA: TGTGCCAGCAGTTCATCCTTCGGGTCGGGGAGGCCGAGCTATGGCTACACCTTC.